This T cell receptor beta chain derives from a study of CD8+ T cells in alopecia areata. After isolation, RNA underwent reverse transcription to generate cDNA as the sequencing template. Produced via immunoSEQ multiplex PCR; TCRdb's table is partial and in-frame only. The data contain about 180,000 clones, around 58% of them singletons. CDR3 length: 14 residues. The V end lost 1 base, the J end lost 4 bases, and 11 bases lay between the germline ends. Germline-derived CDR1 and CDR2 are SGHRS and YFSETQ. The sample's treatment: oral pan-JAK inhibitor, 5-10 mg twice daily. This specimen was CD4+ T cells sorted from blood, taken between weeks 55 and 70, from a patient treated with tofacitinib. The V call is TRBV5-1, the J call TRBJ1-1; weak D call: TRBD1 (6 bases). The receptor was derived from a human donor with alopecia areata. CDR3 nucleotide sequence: TGCGCCAGCAGCTTGCAGGGGCCTAGCACTGAAGCTTTCTTT. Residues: CASSLQGPSTEAFF. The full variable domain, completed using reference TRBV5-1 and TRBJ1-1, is KAGVTQTPRYLIKTRGQQVTLSCSPISGHRSVSWYQQTPGQGLQFLFEYFSETQRNKGNFPGRFSGRQFSNSRSEMNVSTLELGDSALYLCASSLQGPSTEAFFGQGTRLTVV.